These 31 T cell receptor beta chains were sequenced from one sample in a study of Ad26.COV2.S vaccination and SARS-CoV-2 variants. Documented treatment: around 19 received Ad26.COV2.S at low or high dose, single or two shots; about 5 received placebo; per-sample allocation not given. Sampling took place 63 days after the first vaccine or placebo injection. Profiled with immunoSEQ multiplex PCR; TCRdb holds only in-frame clones, not every one. Of under 600,000 clones detected, approximately 90% appear once; the ten largest clones hold 1.7%. Sequences were derived from peripheral blood, sampled in a trial of Ad26.COV2.S vaccine versus placebo. Every receptor here comes from a person aged 18-60 years who received the Ad26.COV2.S COVID-19 vaccine or a placebo.

This chain connects TRBV6-6 to TRBJ2-3; a possible D gene is TRBD2 (6 bases). The V and J ends lost 2 bases and 3 bases respectively, with 9 bases between them. The CDR3 covers 14 residues. The germline CDR1 and CDR2 sequences are MNHNY and SVGAGI (reference sequence). The CDR3 nucleotides are TGTGCCAGCAGTTACCTTCGGGAGACAGATACGCAGTATTTT. It translates to CASSYLRETDTQYF.

This rearrangement joins TRBV7-9 to TRBJ2-3, with 8 bases fitting TRBD2. With V trimmed by 5 bases and J by 3 bases, 7 bases remained unmatched. Germline V gives CDR1 SEHNR, CDR2 FQNEAQ (reference sequence). The CDR3 runs to 15 residues. This CDR3 is CASSAGGRSTDTQYF. The CDR3 DNA reads as TGTGCCAGCAGCGCGGGGGGCCGGAGTACAGATACGCAGTATTTT. The variable domain in full, completed from reference TRBV7-9 and TRBJ2-3, reads DTGVSQNPRHKITKRGQNVTFRCDPISEHNRLYWYRQTLGQGPEFLTYFQNEAQLEKSRLLSDRFSAERPKGSFSTLEIQRTEQGDSAMYLCASSAGGRSTDTQYFGPGTRLTVL.

The CDR3 bases are TGTGCCTGGAGTGCCCCCTACAGGGCACCTAACTATGGCTACACCTTC. This encodes CAWSAPYRAPNYGYTF. The V call is TRBV30, the J call TRBJ1-2; TRBD1 is a possible D gene (6 bases). This CDR3 spans 16 amino acids. V shed 1 base and J shed 0 bases, with 15 bases lying between them. Germline CDR1 and CDR2: GTSNPN and SVGIG (reference sequence).

On this clone: Other DNA sequences of this sample code for an identical CDR3. The chain links TRBV30 to TRBJ2-7, with D unresolved. V gave up 0 bases and J gave up 1 base, with 10 bases separating them. The CDR3 is made up of 14 amino acids. Germline V gives CDR1 GTSNPN, CDR2 SVGIG (reference sequence). In nucleotides, the CDR3 is TGTGCCTGGAGTGTAGGCGGCGGATCCTACGAGCAGTACTTC. This gives the protein CAWSVGGGSYEQYF.

The chain recombines TRBV7-9 with TRBJ1-1, with 9 bases matching TRBD1. CDR1 and CDR2 (germline): SEHNR, FQNEAQ (reference sequence). The CDR3 length is 18 residues. The V gene end was trimmed by 1 base and the J gene end by 4 bases; junction bases not matched to a gene: 13. The CDR3 here is CASSLGGTGFRWVTEAFF. CDR3 nucleotides: TGTGCCAGCAGCTTAGGAGGGACAGGGTTTCGGTGGGTCACTGAAGCTTTCTTT.

The chain recombines TRBV3-1 (or the pseudogene TRBV3-2) with TRBJ2-1, with 7 bases that match TRBD2. The CDR3 is 15 amino acids. CDR1 LGHDT and CDR2 YNNKEL come from the germline V gene (reference sequence). With 0 bases clipped from V and 9 bases from J, the junction kept 8 bases outside the gene matches. The CDR3 DNA sequence: TGTGCCAGCAGCCAAGATCCGTTTCGCGGGGGTGAGCAGTTCTTC. The encoded protein is CASSQDPFRGGEQFF.

The V call is TRBV23-1, the J call TRBJ2-6; possible D gene TRBD2, 5 bases. TRBV23-1 is designated an ORF whose function remains uncertain. The CDR3 has 16 amino acids. V lost 4 bases to trimming and J lost 0 bases, with 10 bases between them. CDR3 nucleotides: TGCGCCAGCAGTCGGGGAGAATACTCTGGGGCCAACGTCCTGACTTTC. Protein: CASSRGEYSGANVLTF.

This chain joins TRBV6-6 and TRBJ1-6; D remains unclear. In germline, CDR1 is MNHNY, CDR2 SVGAGI (reference sequence). V shed 7 bases and J shed 8 bases, with 21 bases lying between them. CDR3 size: 16 residues. The CDR3 DNA follows: TGTGCCAGCACCTCCAGAGCGATCCCCTTATATTCACCCCTCCACTTT. Translating gives CASTSRAIPLYSPLHF.

The gene calls are TRBV6-1 and TRBJ1-5; D is undetermined. The CDR3 is 12 residues long. V lost 10 bases and J lost 4, with 11 bases in between. Germline CDR1 reads MNHNS; CDR2 reads SASEGT. The CDR3 DNA sequence: TGTGCCATCTCATCGGGGAATCAGCCCCAGCATTTT. Amino acids: CAISSGNQPQHF.

The chain uses TRBV6-2 or TRBV6-3 and TRBJ1-2, with a tentative D call TRBD1 (5 bases). V was trimmed by 6 bases and J by 4 bases, leaving 12 bases between them. The CDR3 totals 13 residues. Germline-derived CDR1 and CDR2 are MNHEY and SVGEGT. The CDR3 here is CASRPQGSYGYTF. In nucleotides, the CDR3 is TGTGCCAGCAGGCCTCAGGGCTCCTATGGCTACACCTTC.

The genes are TRBV5-4 and TRBJ1-2; a weak D match, TRBD1 (6 bases). The CDR3 spans 13 residues. The germline V and J ends were trimmed by 4 bases and 8 bases, with 15 bases remaining between them. CDR1 SGHNT and CDR2 YYREEE come from the germline V gene (reference sequence). The CDR3 spells CASSEGHEGGYTF. CDR3 sequence (DNA): TGTGCCAGCAGCGAGGGACACGAGGGCGGCTACACCTTC.

This clone was seen once. The V gene is TRBV7-2, the J gene TRBJ1-1; TRBD1 agrees at 7 bases. Germline assignment: CDR1 SGHTA and CDR2 FQGNSA. CDR3 size: 13 residues. Trimming at V came to 5 bases and at J to 4 bases, leaving 4 bases not matched to a gene. CDR3 bases: TGTGCCAGCAGCCGCGACAGGGCCACTGAAGCTTTCTTT. Its protein is CASSRDRATEAFF.

The V call is TRBV6-5, the J call TRBJ2-7; TRBD1 aligns across 7 bases. J gave up 2 bases and V 6 bases, and 4 bases lay outside the gene matches. CDR1 MNHEY and CDR2 SVGAGI come from the germline V gene. This CDR3 contains 13 residues. The chain's CDR3 is CASRGQSTYEQYF. CDR3 sequence (DNA): TGTGCCAGCAGGGGACAGAGTACCTACGAGCAGTACTTC.

This rearrangement joins TRBV6-5 to TRBJ1-1, with D possibly being TRBD1 (6 bases). This CDR3 is built from 15 residues. Per germline, CDR1 MNHEY and CDR2 SVGAGI. Trimming took off 6 bases at V and 0 bases at J, with 14 bases between the two ends. The CDR3 spells CASSALGGLNTEAFF. The CDR3 nucleotides are TGTGCCAGCAGCGCCTTAGGGGGGCTGAACACTGAAGCTTTCTTT.

The genes are TRBV18 and TRBJ2-2, with TRBD1 matching 9 bases. The germline V gene encodes CDR1 KGHSH and CDR2 LQKENI. Unmatched junction bases numbered 3, after V lost 3 bases and J lost 1 base. The CDR3 loop spans 16 amino acids. This chain's CDR3 is CASSPDRGRNTGELFF. The CDR3 coding sequence is TGTGCCAGCTCACCGGACAGGGGACGGAACACCGGGGAGCTGTTTTTT.

This clone was counted between two and nine times. The J gene is TRBJ1-1, the V gene TRBV5-5, with D uncertain. V gave up 2 bases and J gave up 1 base, with 6 bases separating them. CDR3 length equals 13 residues. Germline V CDR1 and CDR2: SGHKS, YYEKEE (reference sequence). The CDR3 is CASSLSPNTEAFF. CDR3 bases: TGTGCCAGCAGCTTAAGCCCGAACACTGAAGCTTTCTTT.

The V and J genes are TRBV15 and TRBJ2-5; TRBD2 matches at 7 bases. This CDR3 is 15 amino acids long. CDR1 is LNHNV and CDR2 is YYDKDF in the germline V gene (reference sequence). The ends lost 4 bases at V and 5 bases at J; junction bases unmatched: 10. Here the CDR3 reads CATSTMTSRGETQYF. Here the CDR3 DNA reads TGTGCCACCAGCACAATGACTAGCCGGGGGGAGACCCAGTACTTC.

This clone has just a few counts. This chain links TRBV25-1 with TRBJ2-1, with no clear D. Germline CDR1 MGHDK, CDR2 SYGVNS. This CDR3 has 11 amino acids. The CDR3 region has the DNA TGTGCGACTTCGGAGTACAATGAGCAGTTCTTC. Its protein is CATSEYNEQFF.

V gene TRBV18 combines with J gene TRBJ2-1; 9 bases match TRBD2. Losses at the gene ends were 3 bases for V and 8 bases for J; bases not matched to a gene: 5. This CDR3 has 14 amino acids. Per germline, CDR1 KGHSH and CDR2 LQKENI. Here the CDR3 reads CASSPSSGKDEQFF. CDR3 nucleotide sequence: TGTGCCAGCTCACCCTCTAGCGGGAAAGATGAGCAGTTCTTC.

The rearrangement links TRBV3-1 (or the pseudogene TRBV3-2) to TRBJ1-4; D gene unclear. The germline gives CDR1 LGHDT, CDR2 YNNKEL (reference sequence). The CDR3 sequence is 15 residues long. The V and J ends lost 2 bases and 8 bases respectively, with 15 bases between them. CDR3 sequence reads: CASSQLVGIGEKLFF. CDR3 nucleotides: TGTGCCAGCAGCCAATTAGTTGGGATTGGGGAAAAACTGTTTTTT.

The chain employs TRBV20-1 and TRBJ2-7, with TRBD1 matching 10 bases. This CDR3 spans 14 amino acids. Germline V gene data show CDR1 as DFQATT and CDR2 as SNEGSKA (reference sequence). V was clipped by 3 bases and J by 4 bases; unmatched bases: 6. This CDR3 reads CSASKDRGVYEQYF. DNA for the CDR3: TGCAGTGCTAGTAAGGACAGGGGGGTGTACGAGCAGTACTTC.

This rearrangement joins TRBV5-1 to TRBJ2-1; 9 nucleotides match TRBD1. With 8 bases clipped from V and 7 bases from J, the junction kept 10 bases outside the gene matches. Germline V gene sequence: CDR1 SGHRS, CDR2 YFSETQ. The CDR3 contains 14 residues. DNA for the CDR3: TGCGCCAGTCGTTCCCAAGGACAGGGGAATGAGCAGTTCTTC. Its protein product is CASRSQGQGNEQFF.

CDR3 region: CASSPDGSYGYTF. The DNA for the CDR3 is TGTGCCAGCAGCCCAGACGGGTCCTATGGCTACACCTTC. This chain joins TRBV27 and TRBJ1-2; D is unclear. The CDR3 runs to 13 residues. The V and J ends lost 6 bases and 4 bases respectively, with 12 bases between them. Per the germline V gene, CDR1 is MNHEY and CDR2 is SMNVEV (reference sequence).

The rearrangement links TRBV27 to TRBJ2-3; the match to TRBD2 covers 10 bases. This CDR3 region has 17 residues. Germline CDR1 MNHEY, CDR2 SMNVEV (reference sequence). Losses at the gene ends were 3 bases for V and 3 bases for J; bases not matched to a gene: 9. For the CDR3, the DNA is TGTGCCAGCAGTTTTGAATCGGCTAGCGGGAGAACAGATACGCAGTATTTT. Amino acid sequence: CASSFESASGRTDTQYF.

The chain combines TRBV2 with TRBJ1-1, with 7 bases that match TRBD1. The V and J ends lost 6 bases and 0 bases, in that order; junction bases with no gene match: 4. Germline values: CDR1 SNHLY, CDR2 FYNNEI. The CDR3 is made up of 14 amino acids. The CDR3 loop reads CASRRDSMNTEAFF. As DNA, the CDR3 is TGTGCCAGCAGGAGGGACAGCATGAACACTGAAGCTTTCTTT.

The V call is TRBV21-1, the J call TRBJ1-5; the table gives TRBD1 as D, unverified against the DNA. TRBV21-1 is deemed a pseudogene. The CDR3 runs to 14 residues. CDR3 amino acids: CASTHTGVHQPQHF. The CDR3 coding sequence is TGTGCCAGCACCCACACAGGGGTTCATCAGCCCCAGCATTTT.

The chain recombines TRBV7-6 with TRBJ1-2; no definite D call. The germline gives CDR1 SGHVS, CDR2 FNYEAQ. The CDR3 runs 14 residues. With 1 base removed from V and 8 bases from J, the gap between germline ends came to 14 bases. The DNA for the CDR3 is TGTGCCAGCAGCTTAGGTGCAGGAACAATGGGCTACACCTTC. Protein product: CASSLGAGTMGYTF.

This clone showed up just once. This sequence joins TRBV7-9 and TRBJ2-3, with a possible D match to TRBD1 (6 bases). Deletions cut 5 bases from V and 3 bases from J, with 12 bases between. CDR3 length equals 14 residues. Germline CDR1 and CDR2: SEHNR and FQNEAQ (reference sequence). This CDR3 is CASSITGYTDTQYF. The DNA of the CDR3 is TGTGCCAGCAGCATCACAGGGTATACAGATACGCAGTATTTT.

This rearrangement joins TRBV6-5 to TRBJ1-5; D gene unclear. This CDR3 comprises 14 residues. V lost 4 bases, J lost 3 bases, and 10 bases lay in between. Germline loops: CDR1 MNHEY, CDR2 SVGAGI. The CDR3 region has the DNA TGTGCCAGCAGTTCCACAGCTTTCAATCAGCCCCAGCATTTT. As protein: CASSSTAFNQPQHF.

This chain uses TRBV6-1 with TRBJ1-2; no clear D. V lost 1 base and J 0 bases, leaving 9 bases between the germline ends. In germline, CDR1 is MNHNS, CDR2 SASEGT. This CDR3 spans 15 amino acids. The DNA for the CDR3 is TGTGCCAGCAGTGAAGTCGTCCAGCCTAACTATGGCTACACCTTC. This encodes CASSEVVQPNYGYTF.

The chain recombines TRBV18 with TRBJ2-5; the D call may be TRBD1 or TRBD2 (6 bases each). The V gene's germline CDR1 is KGHSH and CDR2 LQKENI. Trimming cost V 3 bases and J 5 bases, with 16 bases left between them. This CDR3 contains 15 residues. The DNA for the CDR3 is TGTGCCAGCTCACCCGGGGGCAGGGTCGGTGAGACCCAGTACTTC. This codes for CASSPGGRVGETQYF.